The 2 T cell receptor beta chains below come from one sample, sequenced in a study of blood T cell repertoires in COVID-19. Libraries were prepared by immunoSEQ multiplex PCR; TCRdb keeps only in-frame clonotypes and omits some of them. The sample includes approximately 40,000 clones, around 90% seen only once; the top ten take roughly 6.2%. Sequencing used peripheral blood. Source of these receptors: a human donor in a cohort sampled during active COVID-19.

V usage is TRBV28 and J usage is TRBJ2-2; 8 nucleotides line up with TRBD2. Unmatched junction bases numbered 8, after V lost 5 bases and J lost 6 bases. Germline-derived CDR1 and CDR2 are MDHEN and SYDVKM. This CDR3 spans 15 amino acids. The CDR3 nucleotides are TGTGCCAGCAGTAGGAGCGGGAGAATCTCCGGGGAGCTGTTTTTT. It translates to CASSRSGRISGELFF.

This chain's CDR3 is CASSNIAGDSYNEQFF. The DNA of the CDR3 is TGTGCCAGTAGTAATATAGCGGGAGACTCCTACAATGAGCAGTTCTTC. V gene TRBV19 combines with J gene TRBJ2-1; 9 bases align to TRBD2. The CDR3 extends over 16 amino acids. Germline V CDR1 and CDR2: LNHDA, SQIVND (reference sequence). The ends lost 4 bases at V and 0 bases at J; junction bases unmatched: 4. Drawing the rest from reference TRBV19 and TRBJ2-1, the complete variable domain is DGGITQSPKYLFRKEGQNVTLSCEQNLNHDAMYWYRQDPGQGLRLIYYSQIVNDFQKGDIAEGYSVSREKKESFPLTVTSAQKNPTAFYLCASSNIAGDSYNEQFFGPGTRLTVL.